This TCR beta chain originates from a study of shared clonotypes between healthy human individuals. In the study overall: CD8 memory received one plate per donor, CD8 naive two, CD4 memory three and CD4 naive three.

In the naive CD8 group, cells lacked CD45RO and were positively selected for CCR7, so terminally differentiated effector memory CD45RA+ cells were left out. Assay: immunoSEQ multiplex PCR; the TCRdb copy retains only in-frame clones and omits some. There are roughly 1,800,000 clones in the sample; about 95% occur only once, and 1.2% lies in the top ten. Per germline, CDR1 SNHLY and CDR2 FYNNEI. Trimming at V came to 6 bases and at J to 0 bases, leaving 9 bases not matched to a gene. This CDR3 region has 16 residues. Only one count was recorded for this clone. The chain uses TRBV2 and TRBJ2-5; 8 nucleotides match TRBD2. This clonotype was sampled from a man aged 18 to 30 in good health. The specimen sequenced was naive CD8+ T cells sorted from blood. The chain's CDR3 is CASRDSSGLYQETQYF. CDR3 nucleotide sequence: TGTGCCAGCAGGGACTCTAGCGGGCTCTACCAAGAGACCCAGTACTTC.